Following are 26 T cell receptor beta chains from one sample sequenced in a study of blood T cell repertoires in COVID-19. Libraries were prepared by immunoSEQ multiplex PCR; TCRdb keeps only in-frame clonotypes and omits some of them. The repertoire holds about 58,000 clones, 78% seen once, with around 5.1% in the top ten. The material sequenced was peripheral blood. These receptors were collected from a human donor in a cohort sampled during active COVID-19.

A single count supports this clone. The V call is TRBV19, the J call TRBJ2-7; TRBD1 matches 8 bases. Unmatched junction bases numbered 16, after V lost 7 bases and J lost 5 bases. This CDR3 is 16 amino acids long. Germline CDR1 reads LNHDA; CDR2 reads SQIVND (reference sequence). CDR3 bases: TGTGCCAGTATCGGCCAGGGTACAGGGGGATTCGACGAGCAGTACTTC. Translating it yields CASIGQGTGGFDEQYF.

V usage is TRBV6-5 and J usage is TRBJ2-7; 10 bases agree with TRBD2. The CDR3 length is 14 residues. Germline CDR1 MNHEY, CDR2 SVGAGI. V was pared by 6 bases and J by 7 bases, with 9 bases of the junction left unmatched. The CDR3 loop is CASSITSGASEQYF. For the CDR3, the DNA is TGTGCCAGCAGCATAACTAGCGGGGCGTCGGAGCAGTACTTC.

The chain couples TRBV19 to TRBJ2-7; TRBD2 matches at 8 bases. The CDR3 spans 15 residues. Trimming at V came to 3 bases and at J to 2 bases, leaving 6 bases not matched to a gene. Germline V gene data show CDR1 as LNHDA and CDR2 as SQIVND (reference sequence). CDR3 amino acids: CASSITSGGTYEQYF. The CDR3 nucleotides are TGTGCCAGTAGTATTACAAGCGGGGGCACCTACGAGCAGTACTTC.

CDR3 bases: TGTGCCAGCAGCTCAGGGACAGGGGCAGGCTACACCTTC. Its translation: CASSSGTGAGYTF. V gene TRBV7-3 combines with J gene TRBJ1-2; 10 bases line up with TRBD1. The V gene's germline CDR1 is SGHTA and CDR2 FQGTGA. The CDR3 loop spans 13 amino acids. V shed 4 bases, J shed 8 bases, and the junction held 4 bases outside the gene matches.

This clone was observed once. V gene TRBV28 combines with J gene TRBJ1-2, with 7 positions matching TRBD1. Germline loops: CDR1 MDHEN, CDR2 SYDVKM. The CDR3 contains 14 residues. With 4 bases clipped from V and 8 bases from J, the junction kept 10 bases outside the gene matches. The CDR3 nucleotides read TGTGCCAGCAGTTCTCTAGGGGGCGTGGGGGGCTACACCTTC. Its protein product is CASSSLGGVGGYTF.

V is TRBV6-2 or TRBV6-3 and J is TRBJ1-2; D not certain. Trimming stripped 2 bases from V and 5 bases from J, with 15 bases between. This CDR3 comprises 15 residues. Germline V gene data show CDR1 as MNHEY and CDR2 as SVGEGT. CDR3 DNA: TGTGCCAGCAGTTACGCGTATGGGAGAGATTATGGCTACACCTTC. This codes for CASSYAYGRDYGYTF.

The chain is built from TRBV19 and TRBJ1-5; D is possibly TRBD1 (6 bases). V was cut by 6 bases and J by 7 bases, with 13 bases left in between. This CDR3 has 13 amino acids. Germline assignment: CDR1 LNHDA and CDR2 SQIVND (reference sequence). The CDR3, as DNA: TGTGCCAGTAGCGACACAGGGAACCAGCCCCAGCATTTT. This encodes CASSDTGNQPQHF. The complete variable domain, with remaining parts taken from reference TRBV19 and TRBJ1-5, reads DGGITQSPKYLFRKEGQNVTLSCEQNLNHDAMYWYRQDPGQGLRLIYYSQIVNDFQKGDIAEGYSVSREKKESFPLTVTSAQKNPTAFYLCASSDTGNQPQHFGDGTRLSIL.

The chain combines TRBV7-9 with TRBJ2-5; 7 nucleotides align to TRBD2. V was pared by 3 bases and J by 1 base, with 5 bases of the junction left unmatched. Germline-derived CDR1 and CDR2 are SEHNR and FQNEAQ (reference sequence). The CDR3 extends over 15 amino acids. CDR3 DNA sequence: TGTGCCAGCAGCTTTTCCCTAGCGGCCCAAGAGACCCAGTACTTC. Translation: CASSFSLAAQETQYF.

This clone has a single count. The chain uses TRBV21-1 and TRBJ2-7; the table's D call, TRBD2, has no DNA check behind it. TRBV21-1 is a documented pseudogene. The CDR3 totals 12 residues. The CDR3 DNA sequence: TGTGCCAGCTCTTCTTTCTCCTACGAGCAGTACTTC. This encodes CASSSFSYEQYF.

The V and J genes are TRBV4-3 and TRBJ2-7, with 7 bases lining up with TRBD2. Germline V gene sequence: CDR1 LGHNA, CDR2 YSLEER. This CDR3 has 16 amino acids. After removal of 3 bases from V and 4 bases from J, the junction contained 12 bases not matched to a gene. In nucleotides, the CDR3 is TGCGCCAGCAGCCAGGAGCGGGACTTAAATGGGTACGAGCAGTACTTC. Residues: CASSQERDLNGYEQYF.

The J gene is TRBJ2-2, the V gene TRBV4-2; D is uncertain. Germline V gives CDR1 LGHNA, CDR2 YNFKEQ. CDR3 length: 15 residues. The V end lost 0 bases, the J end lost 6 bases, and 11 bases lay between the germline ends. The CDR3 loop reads CASSQERSGPGELFF. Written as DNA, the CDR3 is TGTGCCAGCAGCCAAGAGCGAAGTGGTCCCGGGGAGCTGTTTTTT.

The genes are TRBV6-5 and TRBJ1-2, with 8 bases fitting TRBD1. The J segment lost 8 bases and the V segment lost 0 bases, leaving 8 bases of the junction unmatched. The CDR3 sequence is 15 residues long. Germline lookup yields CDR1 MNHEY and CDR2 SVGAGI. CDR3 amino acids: CASSYSGQGAGGYTF. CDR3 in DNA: TGTGCCAGCAGTTACTCAGGGCAGGGGGCAGGGGGCTACACCTTC.

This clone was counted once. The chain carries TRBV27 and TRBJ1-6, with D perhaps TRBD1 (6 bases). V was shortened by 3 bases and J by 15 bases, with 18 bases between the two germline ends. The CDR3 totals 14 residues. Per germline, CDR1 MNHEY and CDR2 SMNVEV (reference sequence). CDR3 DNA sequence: TGTGCCAGCAGTTTGGCCCCTGGGGGCAGGGACCTCCACTTT. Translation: CASSLAPGGRDLHF.

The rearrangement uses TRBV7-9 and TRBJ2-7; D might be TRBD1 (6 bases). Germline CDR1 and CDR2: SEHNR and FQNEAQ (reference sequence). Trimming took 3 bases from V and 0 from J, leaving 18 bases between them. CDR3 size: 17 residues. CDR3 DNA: TGTGCCAGCAGCTTGAGGGGCCGGGACACATACTCCTACGAGCAGTACTTC. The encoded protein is CASSLRGRDTYSYEQYF.

The CDR3 protein is CASGTGPSGRWVYEQYF. As DNA, the CDR3 is TGTGCCAGCGGGACCGGGCCTAGCGGGAGATGGGTCTACGAGCAGTACTTC. V and J are TRBV7-2 and TRBJ2-7; TRBD2 agrees at 10 bases. The CDR3 loop spans 17 amino acids. Germline V gene data show CDR1 as SGHTA and CDR2 as FQGNSA. Trimming cost V 8 bases and J 3 bases; bases outside gene matches: 16.

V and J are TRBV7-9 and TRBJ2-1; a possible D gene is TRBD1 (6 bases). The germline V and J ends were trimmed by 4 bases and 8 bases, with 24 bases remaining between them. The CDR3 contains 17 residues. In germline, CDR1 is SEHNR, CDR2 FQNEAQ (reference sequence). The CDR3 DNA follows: TGTGCCAGCAGCTGGTGGGGGAAGGGGGTTCTGGTGTATGAGCAGTTCTTC. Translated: CASSWWGKGVLVYEQFF.

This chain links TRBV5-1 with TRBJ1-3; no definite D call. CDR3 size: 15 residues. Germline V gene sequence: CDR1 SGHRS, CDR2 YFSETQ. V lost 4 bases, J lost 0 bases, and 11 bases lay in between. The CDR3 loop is CASSPPGNSGNTIYF. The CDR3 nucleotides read TGCGCCAGCAGCCCACCGGGGAACTCTGGAAACACCATATATTTT.

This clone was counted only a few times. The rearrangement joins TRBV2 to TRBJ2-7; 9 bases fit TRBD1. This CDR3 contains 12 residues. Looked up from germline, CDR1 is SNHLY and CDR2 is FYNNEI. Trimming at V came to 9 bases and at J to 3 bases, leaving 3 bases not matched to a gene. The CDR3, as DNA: TGTGCCAGGGAGGGACAGGGCTACGAGCAGTACTTC. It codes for CAREGQGYEQYF.

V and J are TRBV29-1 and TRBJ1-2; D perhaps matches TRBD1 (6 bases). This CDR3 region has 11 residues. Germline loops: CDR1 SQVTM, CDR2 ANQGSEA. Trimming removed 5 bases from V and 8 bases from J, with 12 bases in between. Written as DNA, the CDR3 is TGCAGCGTTTACAGGGTACAAGGCTACACCTTC. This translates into CSVYRVQGYTF.

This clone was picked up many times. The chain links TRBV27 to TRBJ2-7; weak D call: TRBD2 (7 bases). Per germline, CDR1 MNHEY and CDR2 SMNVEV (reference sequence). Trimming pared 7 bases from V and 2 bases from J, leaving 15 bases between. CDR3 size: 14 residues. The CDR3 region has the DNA TGTGCCAGCAAGCGGGGACAAGCCGCCTACGAGCAGTACTTC. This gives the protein CASKRGQAAYEQYF.

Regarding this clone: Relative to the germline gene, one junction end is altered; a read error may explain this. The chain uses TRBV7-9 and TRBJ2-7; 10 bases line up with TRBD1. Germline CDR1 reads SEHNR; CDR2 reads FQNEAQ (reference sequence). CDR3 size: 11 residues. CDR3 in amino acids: CASSLRDRGFF. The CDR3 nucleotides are TGTGCCAGCAGCTTAAGGGACAGGGGTTTCTTC.

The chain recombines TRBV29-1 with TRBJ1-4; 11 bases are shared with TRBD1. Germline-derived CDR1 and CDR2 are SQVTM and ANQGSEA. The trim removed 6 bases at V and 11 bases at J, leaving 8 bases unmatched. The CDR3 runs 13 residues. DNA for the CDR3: TGCAGCGTCGGACAGGGGGCAAGTGGGAAACTGTTTTTT. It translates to CSVGQGASGKLFF.

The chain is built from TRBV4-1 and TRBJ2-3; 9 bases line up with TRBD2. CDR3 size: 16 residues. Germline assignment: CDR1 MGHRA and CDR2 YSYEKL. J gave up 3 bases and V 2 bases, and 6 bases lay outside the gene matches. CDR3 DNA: TGCGCCAGCAGCCAATTTAGCGGGAGTGATACAGATACGCAGTATTTT. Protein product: CASSQFSGSDTDTQYF.

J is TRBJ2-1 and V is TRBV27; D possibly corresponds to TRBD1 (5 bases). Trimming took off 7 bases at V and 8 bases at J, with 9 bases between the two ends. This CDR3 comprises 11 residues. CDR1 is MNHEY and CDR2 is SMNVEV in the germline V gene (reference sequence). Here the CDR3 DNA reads TGTGCCAGCACAAGCAGGGATGAGCAGTTCTTC. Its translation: CASTSRDEQFF.

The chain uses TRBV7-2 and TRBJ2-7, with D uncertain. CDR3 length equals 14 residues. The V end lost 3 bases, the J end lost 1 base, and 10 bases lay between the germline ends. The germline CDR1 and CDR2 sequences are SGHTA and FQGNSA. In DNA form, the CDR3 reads TGTGCCAGCAGCTTTTTTGGAGATTCCTACGAGCAGTACTTC. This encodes CASSFFGDSYEQYF.

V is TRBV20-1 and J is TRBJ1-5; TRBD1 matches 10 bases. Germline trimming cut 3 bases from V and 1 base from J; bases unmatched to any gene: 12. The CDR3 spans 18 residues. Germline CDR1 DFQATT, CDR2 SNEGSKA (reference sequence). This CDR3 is CSASVSDRGRLSNQPQHF. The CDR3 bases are TGCAGTGCTAGTGTCTCGGACAGGGGGAGGTTGAGCAATCAGCCCCAGCATTTT.